This entry describes one TCR beta chain. Its antigen remains unidentified. These data are taken from a study of T cell responses to AZD1222 COVID-19 vaccine. Whole-study findings and limits: Scientists sampled the repertoires only once the peak T cell response had passed. Unmutated variant regions reportedly attract nearly half of all spike-specific TCRs. Seropositive at baseline were only five or six AZD1222 recipients. Donors were largely white British and mainly female; clonal diversity was possibly underestimated.

Generated by immunoSEQ multiplex PCR, the TCRdb table keeps only in-frame clones and is missing some. Of about 150,000 clones listed, more than 85% were seen once; the top ten hold approximately 3.6%. Trimming stripped 5 bases from V and 0 bases from J, with 24 bases between. The length of the CDR3 is 19 residues. Germline loops: CDR1 SGHRS, CDR2 YFSETQ. V is TRBV5-1 and J is TRBJ1-5; unclear D gene. The specimen comprised peripheral blood, sampled 28 days after the second AZD1222 dose. The clonotype comes from an adult who received the AZD1222 COVID-19 vaccine. The CDR3 DNA reads as TGCGCCAGCAGGTTTCCCGGGTACCGCGACAAGTATAGCAATCAGCCCCAGCATTTT. Protein: CASRFPGYRDKYSNQPQHF.